These 6 T cell receptor beta chains were all obtained from the same sample, sequenced in a study of T cells expressing NK-cell markers. TCRdb reprocessed the 5' RACE reads; each CDR3 protein has one entry and no DNA is given. Its table lists about 120,000 distinct CDR3 sequences. Sequencing input: blood T cells: a sorted CD56 or NKG2C T cell subset, CD4+ or CD8+ T cells, or bulk PBMC T cells (not recorded which). These receptor sequences come from a woman aged 18 to 75 in good health.

The gene calls are TRBV4-3 and TRBJ2-7; TCRdb outputs TRBD2, but without DNA this stays unchecked. Germline V gene sequence: CDR1 LGHNA, CDR2 YSLEER. The CDR3 totals 15 residues. The CDR3 here is CASSQGWQGLYEQYF.

The rearrangement links TRBV5-4 to TRBJ2-3. CDR3 length: 13 residues. CDR1 and CDR2 (germline): SGHNT, YYREEE (reference sequence). This CDR3 reads CASSSFYTDTQYF.

The rearrangement uses TRBV14 and TRBJ2-3; TCRdb designates TRBD1, a call that cannot be tested without DNA. CDR3 size: 16 residues. Germline V CDR1 and CDR2: SGHDN, FVKESK. The CDR3 region is CASSQDRERVTDTQYF.

The chain recombines TRBV28 with TRBJ1-1. The length of the CDR3 is 13 residues. Germline assignment: CDR1 MDHEN and CDR2 SYDVKM. The CDR3 sequence is CASRSRVNTEAFF. Combining the CDR3 with reference TRBV28 and TRBJ1-1 gives the whole variable domain DVKVTQSSRYLVKRTGEKVFLECVQDMDHENMFWYRQDPGLGLRLIYFSYDVKMKEKGDIPEGYSVSREKKERFSLILESASTNQTSMYLCASRSRVNTEAFFGQGTRLTVV.

This chain links TRBV19 with TRBJ2-2; without DNA, the TCRdb call of TRBD2 cannot be checked. The germline gives CDR1 LNHDA, CDR2 SQIVND (reference sequence). The CDR3 length is 14 residues. The CDR3: CASTADPRGRELFF.

The rearrangement uses TRBV3-1 and TRBJ2-3; TCRdb picks TRBD1, but there is no DNA to check that call. Germline V gene sequence: CDR1 LGHDT, CDR2 YNNKEL (reference sequence). The CDR3 extends over 16 amino acids. The CDR3 here is CASSQVWGQPTDTQYF.